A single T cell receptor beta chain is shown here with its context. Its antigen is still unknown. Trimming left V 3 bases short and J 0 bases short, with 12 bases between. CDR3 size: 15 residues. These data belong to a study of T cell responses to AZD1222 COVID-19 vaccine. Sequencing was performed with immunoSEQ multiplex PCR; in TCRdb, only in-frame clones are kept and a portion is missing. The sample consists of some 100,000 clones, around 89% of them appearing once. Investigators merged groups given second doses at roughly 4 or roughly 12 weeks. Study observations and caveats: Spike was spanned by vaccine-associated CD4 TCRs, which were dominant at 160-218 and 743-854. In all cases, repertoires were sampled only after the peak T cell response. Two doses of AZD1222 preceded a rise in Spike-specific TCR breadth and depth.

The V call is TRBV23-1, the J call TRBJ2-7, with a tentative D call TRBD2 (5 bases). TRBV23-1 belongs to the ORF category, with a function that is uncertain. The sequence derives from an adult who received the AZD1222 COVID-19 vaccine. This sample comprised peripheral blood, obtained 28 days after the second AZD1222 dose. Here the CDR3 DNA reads TGCGCCAGCAGTCAGCCAGGACTGGGCTCCTACGAGCAGTACTTC. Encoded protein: CASSQPGLGSYEQYF.